This TCR beta chain was retrieved from a study of blood T cell repertoires in COVID-19. The method was immunoSEQ multiplex PCR; TCRdb's version includes in-frame clones alone and lacks a portion of them. This repertoire shows over 200,000 clones, approximately 89% found once; its top ten account for approximately 2.3%. The TCR comes from a woman aged 35 to 49 with acute COVID-19. Sequences were obtained from PBMCs or T cells enriched from blood (not recorded which).

CDR3 coding DNA: TGTGCCAGTACTAGAACGCCCCGGGACACCGATCCTAACTATGGCTACACCTTC. This gives the protein CASTRTPRDTDPNYGYTF. The V and J genes are TRBV19 and TRBJ1-2; maybe TRBD1 (6 bases). The CDR3 consists of 18 residues. The V gene's germline CDR1 is LNHDA and CDR2 SQIVND (reference sequence). V dropped 7 bases and J dropped 0 bases, with 24 bases sitting between them.